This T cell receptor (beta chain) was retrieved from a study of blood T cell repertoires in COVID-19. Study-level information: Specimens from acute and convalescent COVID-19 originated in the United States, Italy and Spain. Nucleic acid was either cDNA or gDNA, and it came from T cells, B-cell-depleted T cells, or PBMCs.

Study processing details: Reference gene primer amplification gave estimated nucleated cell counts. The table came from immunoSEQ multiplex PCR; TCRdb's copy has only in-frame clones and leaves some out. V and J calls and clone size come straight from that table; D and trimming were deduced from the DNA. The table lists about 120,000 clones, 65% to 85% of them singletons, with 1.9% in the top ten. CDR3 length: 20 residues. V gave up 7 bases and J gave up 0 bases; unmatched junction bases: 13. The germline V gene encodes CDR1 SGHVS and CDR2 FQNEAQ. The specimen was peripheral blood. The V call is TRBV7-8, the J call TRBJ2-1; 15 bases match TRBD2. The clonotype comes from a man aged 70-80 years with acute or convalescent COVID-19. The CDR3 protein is CASITSGLAGGRSSYNEQFF. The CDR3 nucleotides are TGTGCCAGCATTACGTCGGGACTAGCGGGGGGCCGGAGCTCCTACAATGAGCAGTTCTTC.